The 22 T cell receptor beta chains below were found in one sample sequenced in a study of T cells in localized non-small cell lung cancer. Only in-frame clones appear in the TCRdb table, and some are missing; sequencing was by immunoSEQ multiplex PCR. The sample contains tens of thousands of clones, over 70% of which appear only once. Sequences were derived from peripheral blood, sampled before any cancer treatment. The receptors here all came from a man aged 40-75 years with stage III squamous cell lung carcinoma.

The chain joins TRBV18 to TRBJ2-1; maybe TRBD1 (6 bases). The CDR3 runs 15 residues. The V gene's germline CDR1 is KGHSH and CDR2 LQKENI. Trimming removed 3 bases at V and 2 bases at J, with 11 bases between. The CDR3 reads CASSPGTPAYNEQFF. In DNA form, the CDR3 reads TGTGCCAGCTCACCCGGGACACCAGCCTACAATGAGCAGTTCTTC.

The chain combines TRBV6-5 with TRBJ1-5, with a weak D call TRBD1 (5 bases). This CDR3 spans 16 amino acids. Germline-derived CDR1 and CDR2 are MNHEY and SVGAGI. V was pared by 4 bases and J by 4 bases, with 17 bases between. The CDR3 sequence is CASSSAGGSPNQPQHF. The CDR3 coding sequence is TGTGCCAGCAGTTCGGCGGGGGGGAGCCCAAATCAGCCCCAGCATTTT.

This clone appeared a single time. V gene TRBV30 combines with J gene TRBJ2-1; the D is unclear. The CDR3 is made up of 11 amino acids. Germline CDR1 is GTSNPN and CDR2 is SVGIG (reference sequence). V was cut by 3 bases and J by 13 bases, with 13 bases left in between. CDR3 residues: CAWSNKITQFF. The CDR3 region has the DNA TGTGCCTGGAGCAACAAGATAACTCAGTTCTTC.

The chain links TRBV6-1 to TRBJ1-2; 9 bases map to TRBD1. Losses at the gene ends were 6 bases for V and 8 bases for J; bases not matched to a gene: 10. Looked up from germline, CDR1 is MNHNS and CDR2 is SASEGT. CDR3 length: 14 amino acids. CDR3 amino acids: CASRADRGSSGYTF. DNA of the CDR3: TGTGCCAGCAGAGCGGACAGGGGATCTAGCGGCTACACCTTC.

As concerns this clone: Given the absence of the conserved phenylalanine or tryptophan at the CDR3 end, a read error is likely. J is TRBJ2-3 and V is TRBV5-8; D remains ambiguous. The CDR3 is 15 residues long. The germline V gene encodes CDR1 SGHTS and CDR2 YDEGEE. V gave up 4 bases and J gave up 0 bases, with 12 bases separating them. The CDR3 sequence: CASSPEVASTDTQYL. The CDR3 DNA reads TGTGCCAGCAGCCCGGAAGTCGCTAGCACAGATACGCAGTATCTT.

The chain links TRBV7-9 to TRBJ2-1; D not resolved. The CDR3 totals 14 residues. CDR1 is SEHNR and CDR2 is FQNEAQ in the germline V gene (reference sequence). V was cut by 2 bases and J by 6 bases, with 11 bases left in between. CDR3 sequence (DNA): TGTGCCAGCAGCTTACTGGTACCTTCCAATGAGCAGTTCTTC. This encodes CASSLLVPSNEQFF.

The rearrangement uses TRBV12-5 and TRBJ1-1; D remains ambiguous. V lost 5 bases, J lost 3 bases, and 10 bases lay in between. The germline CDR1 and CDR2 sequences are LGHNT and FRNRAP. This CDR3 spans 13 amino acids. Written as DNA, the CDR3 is TGTGCTAGTGGTAAGGGCGGGGACACTGAAGCTTTCTTT. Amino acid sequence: CASGKGGDTEAFF.

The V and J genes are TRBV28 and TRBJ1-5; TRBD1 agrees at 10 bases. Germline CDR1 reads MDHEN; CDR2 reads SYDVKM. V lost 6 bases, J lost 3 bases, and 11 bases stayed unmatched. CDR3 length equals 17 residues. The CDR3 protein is CASSLPGQGLPNQPQHF. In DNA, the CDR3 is TGTGCCAGCAGCCTCCCGGGACAGGGGCTGCCCAATCAGCCCCAGCATTTT. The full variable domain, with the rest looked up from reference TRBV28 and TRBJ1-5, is DVKVTQSSRYLVKRTGEKVFLECVQDMDHENMFWYRQDPGLGLRLIYFSYDVKMKEKGDIPEGYSVSREKKERFSLILESASTNQTSMYLCASSLPGQGLPNQPQHFGDGTRLSIL.

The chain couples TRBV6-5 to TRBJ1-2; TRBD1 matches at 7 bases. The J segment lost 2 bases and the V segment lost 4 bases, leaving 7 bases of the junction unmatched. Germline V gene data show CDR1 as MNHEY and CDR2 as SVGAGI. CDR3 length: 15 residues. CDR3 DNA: TGTGCCAGCAGTTTCGCTTCGGGACAGAACTATGGCTACACCTTC. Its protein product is CASSFASGQNYGYTF.

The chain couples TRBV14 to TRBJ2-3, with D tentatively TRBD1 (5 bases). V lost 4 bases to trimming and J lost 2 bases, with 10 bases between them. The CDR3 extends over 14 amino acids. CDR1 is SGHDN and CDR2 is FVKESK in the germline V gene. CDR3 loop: CASSLGRFTDTQYF. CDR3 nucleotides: TGTGCCAGCAGCCTGGGGCGGTTCACAGATACGCAGTATTTT.

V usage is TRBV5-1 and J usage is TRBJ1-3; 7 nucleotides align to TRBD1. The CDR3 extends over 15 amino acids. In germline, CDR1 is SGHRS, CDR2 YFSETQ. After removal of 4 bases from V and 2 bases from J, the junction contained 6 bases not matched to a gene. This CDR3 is CASSPEGAAGNTIYF. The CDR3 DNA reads TGCGCCAGCAGCCCGGAGGGGGCAGCTGGAAACACCATATATTTT.

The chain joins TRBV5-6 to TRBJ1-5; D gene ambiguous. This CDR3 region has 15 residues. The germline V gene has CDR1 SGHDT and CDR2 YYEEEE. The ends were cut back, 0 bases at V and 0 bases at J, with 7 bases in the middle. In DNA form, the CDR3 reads TGTGCCAGCAGCTTGGGCGGATATAGCAATCAGCCCCAGCATTTT. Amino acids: CASSLGGYSNQPQHF. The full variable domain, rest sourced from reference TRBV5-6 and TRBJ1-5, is DAGVTQSPTHLIKTRGQQVTLRCSPKSGHDTVSWYQQALGQGPQFIFQYYEEEERQRGNFPDRFSGHQFPNYSSELNVNALLLGDSALYLCASSLGGYSNQPQHFGDGTRLSIL.

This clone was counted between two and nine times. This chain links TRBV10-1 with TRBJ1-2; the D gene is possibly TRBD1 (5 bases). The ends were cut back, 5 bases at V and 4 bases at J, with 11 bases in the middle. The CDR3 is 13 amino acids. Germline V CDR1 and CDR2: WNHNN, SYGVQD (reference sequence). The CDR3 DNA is TGCGCCAGCAGTCCCAGGGTTGGCTATGGCTACACCTTC. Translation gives CASSPRVGYGYTF.

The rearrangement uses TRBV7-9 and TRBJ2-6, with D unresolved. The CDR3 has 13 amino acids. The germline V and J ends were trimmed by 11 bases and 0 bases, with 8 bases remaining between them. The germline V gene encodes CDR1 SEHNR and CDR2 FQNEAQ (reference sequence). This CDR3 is CAAASSGANVLTF. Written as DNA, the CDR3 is TGTGCCGCCGCTAGCTCTGGGGCCAACGTCCTGACTTTC.

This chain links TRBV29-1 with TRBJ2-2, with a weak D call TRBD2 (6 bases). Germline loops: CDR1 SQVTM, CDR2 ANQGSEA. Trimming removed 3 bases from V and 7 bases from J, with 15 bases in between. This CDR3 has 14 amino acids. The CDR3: CSVDDGGGGGELFF. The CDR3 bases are TGCAGCGTTGATGACGGGGGAGGTGGCGGGGAGCTGTTTTTT.

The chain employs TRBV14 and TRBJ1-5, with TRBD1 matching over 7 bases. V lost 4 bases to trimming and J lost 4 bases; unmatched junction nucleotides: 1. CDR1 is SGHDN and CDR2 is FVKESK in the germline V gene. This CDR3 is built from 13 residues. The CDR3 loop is CASSLQGNQPQHF. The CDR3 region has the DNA TGTGCCAGCAGCCTACAGGGGAATCAGCCCCAGCATTTT. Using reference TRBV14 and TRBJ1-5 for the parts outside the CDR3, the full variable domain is EAGVTQFPSHSVIEKGQTVTLRCDPISGHDNLYWYRRVMGKEIKFLLHFVKESKQDESGMPNNRFLAERTGGTYSTLKVQPAELEDSGVYFCASSLQGNQPQHFGDGTRLSIL.

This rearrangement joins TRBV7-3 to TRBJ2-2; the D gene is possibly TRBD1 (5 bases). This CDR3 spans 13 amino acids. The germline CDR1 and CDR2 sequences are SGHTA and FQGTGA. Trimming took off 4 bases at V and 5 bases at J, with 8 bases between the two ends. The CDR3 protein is CASSSTDTGELFF. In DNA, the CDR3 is TGTGCCAGCAGCTCGACAGATACCGGGGAGCTGTTTTTT.

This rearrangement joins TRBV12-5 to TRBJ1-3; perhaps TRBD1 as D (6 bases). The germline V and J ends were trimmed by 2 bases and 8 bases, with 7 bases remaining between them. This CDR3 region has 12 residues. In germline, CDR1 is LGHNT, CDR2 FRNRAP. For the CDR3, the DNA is TGTGCTAGTGGTTTGAAGGGGGACACCATATATTTT. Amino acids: CASGLKGDTIYF.

The chain's CDR3 is CASSLVTFTDTQYF. The CDR3 nucleotides are TGTGCCAGCAGCTTAGTTACTTTCACAGATACGCAGTATTTT. The gene calls are TRBV7-6 and TRBJ2-3; no definite D call. Deletions cut 1 base from V and 2 bases from J, with 7 bases between. CDR3 length: 14 amino acids. In germline, CDR1 is SGHVS, CDR2 FNYEAQ.

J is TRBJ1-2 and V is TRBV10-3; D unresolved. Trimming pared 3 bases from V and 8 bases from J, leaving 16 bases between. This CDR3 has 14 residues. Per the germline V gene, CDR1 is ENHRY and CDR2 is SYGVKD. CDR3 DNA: TGTGCCATCAGTGAAGGTTTGAGATCCGTAGGCTACACCTTC. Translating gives CAISEGLRSVGYTF.

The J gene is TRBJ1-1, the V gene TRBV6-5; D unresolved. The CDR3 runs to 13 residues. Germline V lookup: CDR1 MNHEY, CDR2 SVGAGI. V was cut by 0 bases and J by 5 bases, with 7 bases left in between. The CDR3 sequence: CASSYSGRTEAFF. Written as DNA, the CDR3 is TGTGCCAGCAGTTACTCTGGAAGGACTGAAGCTTTCTTT.

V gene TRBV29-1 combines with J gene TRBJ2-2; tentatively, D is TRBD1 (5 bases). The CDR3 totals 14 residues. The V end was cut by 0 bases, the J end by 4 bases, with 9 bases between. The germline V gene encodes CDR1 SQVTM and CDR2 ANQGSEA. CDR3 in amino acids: CSVEDGAVTGELFF. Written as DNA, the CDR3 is TGCAGCGTTGAAGATGGGGCAGTCACCGGGGAGCTGTTTTTT.